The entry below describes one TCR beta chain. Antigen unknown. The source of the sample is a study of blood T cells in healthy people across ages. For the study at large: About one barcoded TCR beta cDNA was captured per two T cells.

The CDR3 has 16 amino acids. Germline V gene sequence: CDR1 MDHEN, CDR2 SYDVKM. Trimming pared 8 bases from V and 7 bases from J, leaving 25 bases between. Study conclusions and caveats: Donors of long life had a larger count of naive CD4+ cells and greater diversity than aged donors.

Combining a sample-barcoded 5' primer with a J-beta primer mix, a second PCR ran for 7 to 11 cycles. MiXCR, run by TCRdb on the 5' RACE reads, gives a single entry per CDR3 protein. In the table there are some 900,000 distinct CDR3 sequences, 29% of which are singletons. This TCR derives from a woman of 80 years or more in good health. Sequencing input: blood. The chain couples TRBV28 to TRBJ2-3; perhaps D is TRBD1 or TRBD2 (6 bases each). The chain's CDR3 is CASGKDTRGGTNTQYF. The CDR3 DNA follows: TGTGCCAGCGGAAAGGACACCCGGGGCGGGACAAATACGCAGTATTTT.